The rows below give T cell receptor beta chains drawn from one sample of a study of memory CD4+ T cells and cytomegalovirus serostatus. Here immunoSEQ multiplex PCR was the method, and the copy in TCRdb shows in-frame clones only, minus some. The sample lists fewer than 50,000 clones; 79% were seen once. The sequencing input was memory CD4+ T cells from blood. All receptors come from an adult in good health and CMV-seronegative. CDR3s include the opening cysteine and the closing phenylalanine or tryptophan. Fields, in order: CDR3 DNA, CDR3 protein, clone size, J gene, V gene, D gene. D genes are given only for firm matches. Expanded clones get a size class; other rows say once, few or many, or leave the size out.

CDR3 DNA: TGTGCCTGGAGTGACAGTTATTCACCCCTCCACTTT
CDR3 protein: CAWSDSYSPLHF
clone size: NA
J gene: TRBJ1-6
V gene: TRBV30
D gene: NA

CDR3 DNA: TGTGCCAGCAGGATCGGGACTAGCGGGAGGTATGAGCAGTTCTTC
CDR3 protein: CASRIGTSGRYEQFF
clone size: NA
J gene: TRBJ2-1
V gene: TRBV7-2
D gene: TRBD2

CDR3 DNA: TGTGCCAGCAGCTTCTCAGGACCGGCTAACTATGGCTACACCTTC
CDR3 protein: CASSFSGPANYGYTF
clone size: NA
J gene: TRBJ1-2
V gene: TRBV7-9
D gene: NA

CDR3 DNA: TGTGCCAGCAGCGTACAACAGGGGGTCGGGACAGATACGCAGTATTTT
CDR3 protein: CASSVQQGVGTDTQYF
clone size: NA
J gene: TRBJ2-3
V gene: TRBV2
D gene: TRBD1

CDR3 DNA: TGTGCCAGCAGCCTCGACTTGCGGAGCTCCTACGAGCAGTACTTC
CDR3 protein: CASSLDLRSSYEQYF
clone size: NA
J gene: TRBJ2-7
V gene: TRBV4-2
D gene: NA

CDR3 DNA: TGTGCCAGCACGTTGCGGCTAGCGGGAGAATTAGAGCAGTTCTTC
CDR3 protein: CASTLRLAGELEQFF
clone size: few
J gene: TRBJ2-1
V gene: TRBV2
D gene: TRBD2

CDR3 DNA: TGTGCCAGCAGTGGGGGACGCGATCAGCCCCAGCATTTT
CDR3 protein: CASSGGRDQPQHF
clone size: NA
J gene: TRBJ1-5
V gene: TRBV6-1
D gene: NA

CDR3 DNA: TGTGCCAGCAGCTTTCAAGAGACCCAGTACTTC
CDR3 protein: CASSFQETQYF
clone size: NA
J gene: TRBJ2-5
V gene: TRBV7-2
D gene: NA

CDR3 DNA: TGTGCCAGTAGTATAGTCCAGGGGGCCGGCAATCAGCCCCAGCATTTT
CDR3 protein: CASSIVQGAGNQPQHF
clone size: NA
J gene: TRBJ1-5
V gene: TRBV19
D gene: TRBD1

CDR3 DNA: TGTGCCAGCAGTTCGAGCCTACAGGGTTCTGGCTACACCTTC
CDR3 protein: CASSSSLQGSGYTF
clone size: NA
J gene: TRBJ1-2
V gene: TRBV6-5
D gene: NA

CDR3 DNA: TGTGCTAGTGGGGCGGTTTACACTGAAGCTTTCTTT
CDR3 protein: CASGAVYTEAFF
clone size: large
J gene: TRBJ1-1
V gene: TRBV12-5
D gene: NA

CDR3 DNA: TGTGCCAGCAGCTTAGCTAGCGGGAGGGCCGGGGAGCTGTTTTTT
CDR3 protein: CASSLASGRAGELFF
clone size: NA
J gene: TRBJ2-2
V gene: TRBV11-3
D gene: TRBD2

CDR3 DNA: TGTGCCAGTAGGAGGGACCTGAACACTGAAGCTTTCTTT
CDR3 protein: CASRRDLNTEAFF
clone size: NA
J gene: TRBJ1-1
V gene: TRBV19
D gene: NA

CDR3 DNA: TGTGCCAGTAGTATAGGGGCGGGCCGAGTCTACGAGCAGTACTTC
CDR3 protein: CASSIGAGRVYEQYF
clone size: NA
J gene: TRBJ2-7
V gene: TRBV19
D gene: NA

CDR3 DNA: TGTGCCAGCAGCAAGTGGACAGGGCCTGCCGAAAAACTGTTTTTT
CDR3 protein: CASSKWTGPAEKLFF
clone size: NA
J gene: TRBJ1-4
V gene: TRBV5-8
D gene: TRBD1

CDR3 DNA: TGTGCCAGCAGTGAAGCGCCGGGGAGGGGATTTGCGAGCGGGATAGCTTTCTTT
CDR3 protein: CASSEAPGRGFASGIAFF
clone size: NA
J gene: TRBJ1-1
V gene: TRBV6-1
D gene: NA

CDR3 DNA: TGCGCCAGCAGCCAAGCCGGGAACACCGGGGAGCTGTTTTTT
CDR3 protein: CASSQAGNTGELFF
clone size: NA
J gene: TRBJ2-2
V gene: TRBV4-1
D gene: NA

CDR3 DNA: TGTGCCAGTAGTATTTTAGCGGGAGGGAGCACAGATACGCAGTATTTT
CDR3 protein: CASSILAGGSTDTQYF
clone size: NA
J gene: TRBJ2-3
V gene: TRBV19
D gene: TRBD2

CDR3 DNA: TGTGCCAGCAGCTTGGGACTAGCGGGCACAGATACGCAGTATTTT
CDR3 protein: CASSLGLAGTDTQYF
clone size: NA
J gene: TRBJ2-3
V gene: TRBV5-6
D gene: TRBD2

CDR3 DNA: TGTGCCAGCAGTTACTCGGATCAGCCCCAGCATTTT
CDR3 protein: CASSYSDQPQHF
clone size: NA
J gene: TRBJ1-5
V gene: TRBV6-5
D gene: NA

CDR3 DNA: TGCGCCAGCAGTGCAGGGTACAATGAGCAGTTCTTC
CDR3 protein: CASSAGYNEQFF
clone size: NA
J gene: TRBJ2-1
V gene: TRBV10-1
D gene: NA

CDR3 DNA: TGTGCCTGGGGGGACCAAAGGGACGAGCAGTACTTC
CDR3 protein: CAWGDQRDEQYF
clone size: NA
J gene: TRBJ2-7
V gene: TRBV30
D gene: NA

CDR3 DNA: TGTGCCAGCAGCCACTACAGGGGACCTAACTATGGCTACACCTTC
CDR3 protein: CASSHYRGPNYGYTF
clone size: NA
J gene: TRBJ1-2
V gene: TRBV7-2
D gene: TRBD1

CDR3 DNA: TGTGCCATCAGTGAGTCAAATCAGCCCCAGCATTTT
CDR3 protein: CAISESNQPQHF
clone size: few
J gene: TRBJ1-5
V gene: TRBV10-3
D gene: NA

CDR3 DNA: TGTGCCAGCAGTCGGACAGGACCCTCCTACGAGCAGTACTTC
CDR3 protein: CASSRTGPSYEQYF
clone size: NA
J gene: TRBJ2-7
V gene: TRBV6-5
D gene: TRBD1

CDR3 DNA: TGCGCCAGCAGCCGCGCCGGGACTAGGTCCTACAATGAGCAGTTCTTC
CDR3 protein: CASSRAGTRSYNEQFF
clone size: NA
J gene: TRBJ2-1
V gene: TRBV5-1
D gene: TRBD2

CDR3 DNA: TGTGCCAGTAGCCGGACGGGAGGCCCTGAAGCTTTCTTT
CDR3 protein: CASSRTGGPEAFF
clone size: NA
J gene: TRBJ1-1
V gene: TRBV19
D gene: NA

CDR3 DNA: TGTGCCAGCAGTAATCAGGGGAACACTGAAGCTTTCTTT
CDR3 protein: CASSNQGNTEAFF
clone size: few
J gene: TRBJ1-1
V gene: TRBV2
D gene: NA

CDR3 DNA: TGTGCCAGCGGTGGGGGGGAAGTGAACACTGAAGCTTTCTTT
CDR3 protein: CASGGGEVNTEAFF
clone size: NA
J gene: TRBJ1-1
V gene: TRBV6-5
D gene: NA

CDR3 DNA: TGTGCCAGCAGCACCCGGACTAGCGGAGACCAAGAGACCCAGTACTTC
CDR3 protein: CASSTRTSGDQETQYF
clone size: NA
J gene: TRBJ2-5
V gene: TRBV11-3
D gene: TRBD2

CDR3 DNA: TGTGCCATCAGGAGCGGCGCAGCAGGGTCCGAGCAGTTCTTC
CDR3 protein: CAIRSGAAGSEQFF
clone size: NA
J gene: TRBJ2-1
V gene: TRBV10-3
D gene: NA

CDR3 DNA: TGTGCCAGCAGCGTATACACAGATACGCAGTATTTT
CDR3 protein: CASSVYTDTQYF
clone size: NA
J gene: TRBJ2-3
V gene: TRBV9
D gene: NA

CDR3 DNA: TGTGCCAGCAGTTTCGACGCGCGTGAAAAACTGTTTTTT
CDR3 protein: CASSFDAREKLFF
clone size: NA
J gene: TRBJ1-4
V gene: TRBV25-1
D gene: NA

CDR3 DNA: TGCGCCAGCAGCGGGGACAGCCGCCCCTATGGCTACACCTTC
CDR3 protein: CASSGDSRPYGYTF
clone size: NA
J gene: TRBJ1-2
V gene: TRBV5-1
D gene: TRBD1

CDR3 DNA: TGTGCCAGCACTAGCGGGAACGAGACCCAGTACTTC
CDR3 protein: CASTSGNETQYF
clone size: NA
J gene: TRBJ2-5
V gene: TRBV4-2
D gene: TRBD2

CDR3 DNA: TGCGCCAGCAGCCGCGACAGCCCCTCTGGAAACACCATATATTTT
CDR3 protein: CASSRDSPSGNTIYF
clone size: NA
J gene: TRBJ1-3
V gene: TRBV5-1
D gene: NA

CDR3 DNA: TGTGCCAGCAGCGTGACAGGTGAGAGCACTGAAGCTTTCTTT
CDR3 protein: CASSVTGESTEAFF
clone size: NA
J gene: TRBJ1-1
V gene: TRBV5-4
D gene: NA

CDR3 DNA: TGTGCCAGCAGCCCACTGGCCTCGGGGGCCAACGTCCTGACTTTC
CDR3 protein: CASSPLASGANVLTF
clone size: NA
J gene: TRBJ2-6
V gene: TRBV11-2
D gene: NA

CDR3 DNA: TGTGCCAGCAGCTTAGCGGGACCTCGAGGAAACACCATATATTTT
CDR3 protein: CASSLAGPRGNTIYF
clone size: once
J gene: TRBJ1-3
V gene: TRBV11-2
D gene: NA

CDR3 DNA: TGTGCCAGCTCACCCGGGACACTTAGCAATCAGCCCCAGCATTTT
CDR3 protein: CASSPGTLSNQPQHF
clone size: NA
J gene: TRBJ1-5
V gene: TRBV18
D gene: NA